A selection of T cell receptor beta chains follows, all from one sample in a study of shared clonotypes between healthy human individuals. Here immunoSEQ multiplex PCR was the method, and the copy in TCRdb shows in-frame clones only, minus some. The table has a few hundred thousand clones, roughly 85% seen once. Sample: PBMCs. The source is a woman aged 40 to 55 in good health. Some clones in this sample may be carry-over from other donors' samples. Each CDR3 is given with its conserved first and last residue. Each record gives: V gene, J gene, D gene, clone size, CDR3 protein, CDR3 DNA. The D gene is left open where the match is weak. Size is stated for part of the rows, as once, few or many counts, or as a class when the clone is expanded.

TRBV10-3	TRBJ2-5	-	-	CAITPYPQETQYF	TGTGCCATCACGCCCTACCCACAAGAGACCCAGTACTTC
TRBV28	TRBJ1-5	-	-	CASSLPGIGSNQPQHF	TGTGCCAGCAGTTTACCGGGAATAGGCAGCAATCAGCCCCAGCATTTT
TRBV30	TRBJ2-5	TRBD2	-	CAWNYGLAGETQYF	TGTGCCTGGAATTATGGACTAGCCGGTGAGACCCAGTACTTC
TRBV18	TRBJ1-5	-	few	CASSPQGGNQPQHF	TGTGCCAGCTCTCCTCAGGGAGGCAATCAGCCCCAGCATTTT
TRBV7-9	TRBJ1-1	-	-	CASTPGHEAFF	TGTGCCAGCACCCCGGGACACGAAGCTTTCTTT
TRBV6-1	TRBJ1-5	-	-	CASSVDSSNQPQHF	TGTGCCAGCAGTGTAGACAGTAGCAATCAGCCCCAGCATTTT
TRBV6-1	TRBJ2-1	TRBD1	-	CASAAGTGRFNEQFF	TGTGCCAGCGCCGCTGGGACAGGGAGGTTCAATGAGCAGTTCTTC
TRBV4-2	TRBJ2-5	-	-	CASSQDRSAETQYF	TGTGCCAGCAGCCAAGATAGGTCTGCGGAGACCCAGTACTTC
TRBV28	TRBJ2-7	-	once	CASRGGPDGTYEQYF	TGTGCCAGCCGCGGAGGGCCGGACGGAACCTACGAGCAGTACTTC
TRBV6-5	TRBJ1-5	TRBD1	-	CASSTRDSGKAQHF	TGTGCCAGCAGTACCCGGGACAGCGGTAAAGCCCAGCATTTT
TRBV7-8	TRBJ2-3	-	-	CASSLVVRPSSTDTQYF	TGTGCCAGCAGCTTAGTGGTCAGGCCATCTAGCACAGATACGCAGTATTTT
TRBV9	TRBJ2-7	TRBD2	-	CASSAHELAGGEQYF	TGTGCCAGCAGCGCCCATGAGCTAGCGGGAGGAGAGCAGTACTTC
TRBV18	TRBJ1-5	TRBD1	-	CASSPDRDNQPQHF	TGTGCCAGCTCACCGGACAGGGATAATCAGCCCCAGCATTTT
TRBV7-2	TRBJ1-5	-	once	CASSLGRNQPQHF	TGTGCCAGCAGCTTAGGACGCAATCAGCCCCAGCATTTT
TRBV5-4	TRBJ2-2	-	-	CASTPGQNTGELFF	TGTGCCAGCACCCCCGGACAGAACACCGGGGAGCTGTTTTTT
TRBV28	TRBJ2-3	-	-	CASTESNGPLRTDTQYF	TGTGCCAGCACCGAAAGCAACGGACCTCTCCGCACAGATACGCAGTATTTT
TRBV5-6	TRBJ2-7	-	once	CASSLRGRVPYEQYF	TGTGCCAGCAGCTTGAGGGGCAGGGTCCCCTACGAGCAGTACTTC
TRBV30	TRBJ1-4	-	-	CAWSLQSTNEKLFF	TGTGCCTGGAGCCTACAGTCAACTAATGAAAAACTGTTTTTT
TRBV10-2	TRBJ2-7	TRBD1	-	CASSFQGAYEQYF	TGCGCCAGCAGTTTCCAGGGGGCCTACGAGCAGTACTTC